These 29 T cell receptor beta chains originate from one sample sequenced in a study of siplizumab effects on memory and regulatory T cells. Method: immunoSEQ multiplex PCR; TCRdb's copy keeps in-frame clones and lacks some. The sample contains about 100,000 clones, roughly 94% of which appear only once. Sequencing was done on a sample of Tregs sorted from blood. The receptors stem from a human donor in good health.

V and J are TRBV10-1 and TRBJ2-3, with no clear D. Germline CDR1 reads WNHNN; CDR2 reads SYGVQD (reference sequence). This CDR3 contains 12 residues. V shed 4 bases and J shed 6 bases, with 8 bases lying between them. The CDR3 region is CASSANSDTQYF. DNA of the CDR3: TGCGCCAGCAGTGCAAATTCCGATACGCAGTATTTT.

This clone was seen only once. The CDR3 sequence: CASSPLFGGEETQYF. CDR3 DNA sequence: TGTGCCAGCTCACCACTGTTCGGGGGCGAAGAGACCCAGTACTTC. The chain combines TRBV18 with TRBJ2-5; D tentatively reads TRBD1 or TRBD2 (6 bases each). The V end was cut by 1 base, the J end by 3 bases, with 12 bases between. Germline V gene sequence: CDR1 KGHSH, CDR2 LQKENI. This CDR3 is 15 amino acids long.

The chain is built from TRBV27 and TRBJ2-5; D may be TRBD1 (6 bases). The CDR3 covers 14 residues. The germline CDR1 and CDR2 sequences are MNHEY and SMNVEV (reference sequence). V lost 6 bases, J lost 5 bases, and 16 bases lay in between. The CDR3 sequence is CASSDRWVGETQYF. The CDR3 bases are TGTGCCAGCAGCGACAGGTGGGTTGGCGAGACCCAGTACTTC.

This clone was detected only once. CDR3 nucleotide sequence: TGCAGTGCAAATGACAACAATGAGCAGTTCTTC. Protein product: CSANDNNEQFF. The gene calls are TRBV20-1 and TRBJ2-1, with D unclear. The CDR3 spans 11 residues. Per the germline V gene, CDR1 is DFQATT and CDR2 is SNEGSKA (reference sequence). V shed 6 bases and J shed 5 bases, with 8 bases lying between them.

The chain links TRBV10-3 to TRBJ2-7; TRBD1 is a possible D gene (5 bases). Trimming took off 6 bases at V and 2 bases at J, with 14 bases between the two ends. Per germline, CDR1 ENHRY and CDR2 SYGVKD. This CDR3 comprises 14 residues. The CDR3 nucleotides read TGTGCCATCAGGGTACAGGAGCCTCCCTACGAGCAGTACTTC. It codes for CAIRVQEPPYEQYF.

The chain is built from TRBV19 and TRBJ2-1, with D possibly being TRBD2 (7 bases). From germline, CDR1 is LNHDA and CDR2 SQIVND (reference sequence). V lost 3 bases and J 4 bases, leaving 31 bases between the germline ends. The CDR3 is 21 residues long. CDR3 sequence reads: CASSILFRGARGADRYNEQFF. CDR3 DNA: TGTGCCAGTAGTATTTTATTTCGGGGGGCAAGGGGAGCAGATCGGTACAATGAGCAGTTCTTC.

The gene calls are TRBV4-1 and TRBJ2-3, with D unclear. CDR1 is MGHRA and CDR2 is YSYEKL in the germline V gene. Trimming removed 4 bases from V and 6 bases from J, with 17 bases in between. This CDR3 is 15 amino acids long. The CDR3 is CASSLRVRNSDTQYF. CDR3 DNA sequence: TGCGCCAGCAGCCTCCGAGTGCGGAACTCGGATACGCAGTATTTT.

V and J are TRBV30 and TRBJ2-7; TRBD1 matches at 8 bases. Germline V gene data show CDR1 as GTSNPN and CDR2 as SVGIG (reference sequence). This CDR3 has 14 amino acids. J gave up 1 base and V 2 bases, and 4 bases lay outside the gene matches. DNA of the CDR3: TGTGCCTGGAGTACCGGGACAGGTTCCTACGAGCAGTACTTC. Its protein product is CAWSTGTGSYEQYF. Supplemented by reference TRBV30 and TRBJ2-7, the full variable domain reads SQTIHQWPATLVQPVGSPLSLECTVEGTSNPNLYWYRQAAGRGLQLLFYSVGIGQISSEVPQNLSASRPQDRQFILSSKKLLLSDSGFYLCAWSTGTGSYEQYFGPGTRLTVT.

V and J are TRBV5-4 and TRBJ2-7; 11 nucleotides match TRBD2. There are 16 residues in the CDR3. The J segment lost 0 bases and the V segment lost 4 bases, leaving 6 bases of the junction unmatched. CDR1 SGHNT and CDR2 YYREEE come from the germline V gene (reference sequence). Written as DNA, the CDR3 is TGTGCCAGCAGCAGGGGACTAGCGGAGGACTCCTACGAGCAGTACTTC. Residues: CASSRGLAEDSYEQYF.

This sequence joins TRBV7-3 and TRBJ2-2; D not certain. The germline gives CDR1 SGHTA, CDR2 FQGTGA. V lost 1 base to trimming and J lost 6 bases, with 9 bases between them. CDR3 length equals 14 residues. The CDR3 is CASSLSGGAGELFF. DNA of the CDR3: TGTGCCAGCAGCTTAAGTGGCGGCGCCGGGGAGCTGTTTTTT.

Regarding this clone: The junction does not match germline at one end; this may be a read error. This chain joins TRBV7-9 and TRBJ1-5; no firm D call. The CDR3 has 13 amino acids. CDR1 and CDR2 (germline): SEHNR, FQNEAQ (reference sequence). The CDR3 DNA follows: TGTGCCAGCAGCTTATCAAGCAACCAGCCCCAGCATTTT. Its translation: CASSLSSNQPQHF.

The rearrangement uses TRBV11-2 and TRBJ2-3; D ambiguous. V lost 3 bases and J lost 6, with 7 bases in between. Germline CDR1 is SGHAT and CDR2 is FQNNGV. This CDR3 has 12 residues. CDR3 residues: CASSFVVDTQYF. For the CDR3, the DNA is TGTGCCAGCAGCTTTGTTGTTGATACGCAGTATTTT.

The V gene is TRBV5-1, the J gene TRBJ2-2; the D gene is possibly TRBD1 (6 bases). The CDR3 extends over 13 amino acids. Germline V lookup: CDR1 SGHRS, CDR2 YFSETQ. The V and J ends lost 4 bases and 6 bases respectively, with 10 bases between them. The CDR3 DNA follows: TGCGCCAGCAGCATTGGGGGCCCCGGGGAGCTGTTTTTT. Translation gives CASSIGGPGELFF.

This clone has a single count. V usage is TRBV11-3 and J usage is TRBJ2-6; D remains unclear. V gave up 1 base and J gave up 2 bases, with 6 bases separating them. Germline loops: CDR1 SGHNT, CDR2 YENEEA. The CDR3 contains 15 residues. The CDR3 here is CASSLGQPGANVLTF. Written as DNA, the CDR3 is TGTGCCAGCAGCTTAGGCCAGCCTGGGGCCAACGTCCTGACTTTC.

CDR3 sequence reads: CSAVAGQSYEQYF. The CDR3 DNA follows: TGCAGCGCCGTGGCGGGACAGTCCTACGAGCAGTACTTC. The V gene is TRBV29-1, the J gene TRBJ2-7, with D perhaps matching TRBD1 (7 bases). Germline CDR1 SQVTM, CDR2 ANQGSEA. V lost 7 bases and J lost 1, with 14 bases in between. This CDR3 contains 13 residues.

This chain joins TRBV19 and TRBJ1-5; the D is unclear. Trimming took 3 bases from V and 11 from J, leaving 17 bases between them. Germline V gene lookup returns CDR1 LNHDA and CDR2 SQIVND (reference sequence). The CDR3 is 14 amino acids. The CDR3 here is CASSIDGSPGAQHF. The DNA of the CDR3 is TGTGCCAGTAGTATCGACGGCTCCCCGGGAGCCCAGCATTTT.

The chain has TRBV10-3 and TRBJ2-5; 11 bases match TRBD2. Per the germline V gene, CDR1 is ENHRY and CDR2 is SYGVKD. Trimming cost V 6 bases and J 4 bases; bases outside gene matches: 4. This CDR3 has 14 amino acids. CDR3 bases: TGTGCCATCAGCTTAGCGGGAGGGAGAGAGACCCAGTACTTC. Translated, it gives CAISLAGGRETQYF.

The rearrangement joins TRBV5-1 to TRBJ2-5; D is unclear. This CDR3 comprises 14 residues. Per germline, CDR1 SGHRS and CDR2 YFSETQ. V lost 2 bases and J lost 4, with 12 bases in between. The CDR3: CASSFIGRVETQYF. In DNA, the CDR3 is TGCGCCAGCAGCTTTATCGGACGAGTAGAGACCCAGTACTTC.

The gene calls are TRBV5-1 and TRBJ2-7, with D possibly matching TRBD1 (5 bases). Trimming pared 4 bases from V and 1 base from J, leaving 9 bases between. Germline CDR1 is SGHRS and CDR2 is YFSETQ. This CDR3 region has 13 residues. This CDR3 reads CASSRQNSYEQYF. In nucleotides, the CDR3 is TGCGCCAGCAGCCGACAGAATTCCTACGAGCAGTACTTC.

This chain uses TRBV6-5 with TRBJ1-6; weak D call: TRBD1 (5 bases). CDR1 MNHEY and CDR2 SVGAGI come from the germline V gene. The CDR3 contains 13 residues. V lost 4 bases and J lost 7, with 8 bases in between. CDR3 residues: CASSSEGNSPLHF. The DNA for the CDR3 is TGTGCCAGCAGTTCCGAGGGGAATTCACCCCTCCACTTT.

This clone was found once. The chain uses TRBV4-1 and TRBJ2-1; 10 nucleotides align to TRBD2. V lost 9 bases to trimming and J lost 6 bases; unmatched junction nucleotides: 14. Per the germline V gene, CDR1 is MGHRA and CDR2 is YSYEKL. The CDR3 runs to 16 residues. The CDR3 protein is CASHTGAGGPRNEQFF. In DNA, the CDR3 is TGCGCCAGTCACACAGGAGCGGGAGGGCCGCGCAATGAGCAGTTCTTC.

The chain is built from TRBV14 and TRBJ2-1; TRBD2 matches 8 bases. Trimming removed 3 bases from V and 5 bases from J; junction bases left unmatched: 12. CDR1 SGHDN and CDR2 FVKESK come from the germline V gene. The CDR3 is made up of 17 amino acids. CDR3 sequence: CASSHPVPSGGNNEQFF. In nucleotides, the CDR3 is TGTGCCAGCAGCCACCCCGTGCCGAGCGGGGGCAACAATGAGCAGTTCTTC.

The chain combines TRBV10-2 with TRBJ1-1; D may be TRBD1 (6 bases). The CDR3 sequence is 14 residues long. Germline CDR1 is WSHSY and CDR2 is SAAADI. V was trimmed by 0 bases and J by 5 bases, leaving 10 bases between them. This chain's CDR3 is CASSESGGLTEAFF. The DNA for the CDR3 is TGCGCCAGCAGTGAGTCAGGGGGTTTGACTGAAGCTTTCTTT.

This CDR3 is CASSPTRDRINEQYF. The DNA of the CDR3 is TGTGCCAGCTCACCTACCCGGGACAGAATAAACGAGCAGTACTTC. V gene TRBV18 combines with J gene TRBJ2-7, with 7 bases aligning to TRBD1. Germline trimming cut 3 bases from V and 5 bases from J; bases unmatched to any gene: 10. This CDR3 contains 15 residues. The V gene's germline CDR1 is KGHSH and CDR2 LQKENI. The variable domain in full, completed from reference TRBV18 and TRBJ2-7, reads NAGVMQNPRHLVRRRGQEARLRCSPMKGHSHVYWYRQLPEEGLKFMVYLQKENIIDESGMPKERFSAEFPKEGPSILRIQQVVRGDSAAYFCASSPTRDRINEQYFGPGTRLTVT.

The CDR3 loop is CASSPRGRVTEAFF. The DNA of the CDR3 is TGTGCCAGCAGTCCGCGGGGGCGCGTCACTGAAGCTTTCTTT. V gene TRBV28 combines with J gene TRBJ1-1, with D tentatively TRBD1 (6 bases). The CDR3 length is 14 residues. V was pared by 5 bases and J by 4 bases, with 14 bases between. Per the germline V gene, CDR1 is MDHEN and CDR2 is SYDVKM.

Regarding this clone: Other nucleotide sequences from this sample produce the same CDR3. The chain joins TRBV28 to TRBJ2-7, with D maybe TRBD1 (6 bases). The CDR3 covers 12 residues. CDR1 and CDR2 (germline): MDHEN, SYDVKM. Trimming pared 5 bases from V and 4 bases from J, leaving 9 bases between. CDR3 sequence: CASSPQGYEQYF. The CDR3 DNA is TGTGCCAGCAGTCCTCAGGGGTACGAGCAGTACTTC.

The genes are TRBV28 and TRBJ1-5; D is undetermined. The CDR3 covers 10 residues. Between the trimmed V and J ends, which lost 5 bases and 9 bases, there was a span of 5 bases. The germline V gene encodes CDR1 MDHEN and CDR2 SYDVKM. The CDR3 sequence is CASSTRPQHF. CDR3 DNA sequence: TGTGCCAGCAGTACTCGGCCCCAGCATTTT. Full variable domain (outside the CDR3, taken from reference TRBV28 and TRBJ1-5): DVKVTQSSRYLVKRTGEKVFLECVQDMDHENMFWYRQDPGLGLRLIYFSYDVKMKEKGDIPEGYSVSREKKERFSLILESASTNQTSMYLCASSTRPQHFGDGTRLSIL.

The chain uses TRBV5-5 and TRBJ2-1; D may be TRBD1 or TRBD2 (5 bases each). The CDR3 is 16 residues long. V lost 2 bases and J 2 bases, leaving 14 bases between the germline ends. The germline V gene has CDR1 SGHKS and CDR2 YYEKEE (reference sequence). Here the CDR3 reads CASSFGDLGPYNEQFF. The CDR3 coding sequence is TGTGCCAGCAGCTTCGGGGACCTGGGGCCCTACAATGAGCAGTTCTTC.

This clone showed up just a few times. The V gene is TRBV5-4, the J gene TRBJ2-2, with D perhaps TRBD2 (5 bases). The germline gives CDR1 SGHNT, CDR2 YYREEE (reference sequence). There are 15 residues in the CDR3. Trimming pared 5 bases from V and 1 base from J, leaving 12 bases between. CDR3 bases: TGTGCCAGCAGTATTAGAGGGATGAACACCGGGGAGCTGTTTTTT. Translation: CASSIRGMNTGELFF. Supplemented by reference TRBV5-4 and TRBJ2-2, the full variable domain reads ETGVTQSPTHLIKTRGQQVTLRCSSQSGHNTVSWYQQALGQGPQFIFQYYREEENGRGNFPPRFSGLQFPNYSSELNVNALELDDSALYLCASSIRGMNTGELFFGEGSRLTVL.